Listed below are T cell receptor beta chains from one sample, sequenced in a study of blood T cells in healthy people across ages. TCRdb processed the 5' RACE reads anew with MiXCR; each CDR3 protein has one entry. Of some 780,000 distinct CDR3 sequences in the sample, roughly 50% were seen once. The sample consisted of blood. The receptors were sampled from a man aged 35-49 years in good health. CDR3s include the opening cysteine and the closing phenylalanine or tryptophan. A D gene is named only where the DNA matches it firmly. For some rows the clone size is stated as once, few or many, or as a class when expanded; others skip it.

>NA|TRBV20-1|NA|TRBJ2-3
CSAIDAVRRTDTQYF
TGCAGTGCTATCGATGCGGTCCGGAGAACAGATACGCAGTATTTT
>NA|TRBV12-3/TRBV12-4|NA|TRBJ2-1
CASSFGFRENTANEQFF
TGTGCCAGCAGTTTCGGTTTTAGGGAGAACACGGCAAATGAGCAGTTCTTC
>NA|TRBV7-2|NA|TRBJ2-7
CASRDSILSYEQYF
TGTGCCAGCAGGGACAGTATTCTTTCCTACGAGCAGTACTTC
>TRBD1|TRBV20-1|NA|TRBJ2-7
CSARGDRDRGYEQYF
TGCAGTGCTAGAGGAGACCGGGACAGGGGTTACGAGCAGTACTTC
>TRBD1|TRBV29-1|few|TRBJ2-7
CSVEMGTGVPGEQYF
TGCAGCGTTGAAATGGGGACAGGGGTTCCGGGCGAGCAGTACTTC
>TRBD1|TRBV20-1|once|TRBJ2-7
CSAFVGGTGGEQYF
TGCAGTGCCTTTGTCGGAGGGACAGGAGGAGAGCAGTACTTC
>NA|TRBV7-2|NA|TRBJ2-1
CASSPIRVAEGEQFF
TGTGCCAGCAGCCCCATAAGGGTAGCGGAGGGGGAGCAGTTCTTC
>TRBD1|TRBV7-9|NA|TRBJ1-5
CASSLVGGQGASQPQHF
TGTGCCAGCAGCTTAGTGGGTGGACAGGGGGCTTCTCAGCCCCAGCATTTT
>TRBD2|TRBV20-1|NA|TRBJ2-1
CSARGLAGNSYNEQFF
TGCAGTGCTAGGGGACTAGCGGGGAACTCCTACAATGAGCAGTTCTTC
>TRBD2|TRBV4-3|NA|TRBJ2-7
CASSQRLLAGGPGEQYF
TGCGCCAGCAGCCAAAGACTACTAGCGGGAGGGCCTGGCGAGCAGTACTTC
>NA|TRBV28|NA|TRBJ2-6
CASLKGIFRSGANVLTF
TGTGCCAGCCTTAAAGGGATTTTTCGCTCTGGGGCCAACGTCCTGACTTTC
>NA|TRBV6-2/TRBV6-3|NA|TRBJ1-5
CASTGQGRNQPQHF
TGTGCCAGCACCGGGCAGGGGAGGAATCAGCCCCAGCATTTT
>TRBD2|TRBV7-2|NA|TRBJ2-7
CASSLGEGRSYEQYF
TGTGCCAGCAGCTTAGGGGAGGGCCGGTCCTACGAGCAGTACTTC
>NA|TRBV29-1|once|TRBJ2-2
CSGGHNTEPAGELFF
TGCAGCGGGGGGCACAATACCGAGCCAGCCGGGGAGCTGTTTTTT
>NA|TRBV28|once|TRBJ2-3
CASSLRTSNTQYF
TGTGCCAGCAGTTTGCGGACTTCTAATACGCAGTATTTT
>NA|TRBV27|NA|TRBJ2-6
CASMYGGANVLTF
TGTGCCAGCATGTACGGTGGGGCCAACGTCCTGACTTTC
>TRBD2|TRBV28|NA|TRBJ2-3
CASSFPSGSGDTQYF
TGTGCCAGCAGTTTCCCTAGCGGGAGTGGAGATACGCAGTATTTT
>NA|TRBV7-2|few|TRBJ2-5
CASSLDLGGQETQYF
TGTGCCAGCAGCTTAGATCTAGGGGGCCAAGAGACCCAGTACTTC
>NA|TRBV24-1|NA|TRBJ2-7
CATSDLYGANEQYF
TGTGCCACCAGTGATTTATACGGGGCCAACGAGCAGTACTTC